Detailed here is one T cell receptor (beta chain). This clonotype was seen repeatedly, ten times or more. Which antigen it targets is not known. Nothing much larger sits one base from this clone, and base qualities are not available. This sample was taken from a study of T cells in Graves' hyperthyroidism and ophthalmopathy (dated by TCRdb to about 2019). As for the study more broadly: Peripheral blood samples were taken at the time of initial diagnosis, prior to any treatment. The study also compared thyroid tissue and blood T-cell repertoires from several Graves' hyperthyroidism patients. To identify distinguishing TCR V-J signatures, a discovery cohort of about 95 patients was used, comprising fewer than 45 with Graves' ophthalmopathy and around 57 with stable Graves' hyperthyroidism. The 95 to 100 discovery patients were randomly divided into training and test sets at a 7:3 ratio. Prospective prediction of ophthalmopathy was tested in an independent validation cohort consisting of 18 to 20 hyperthyroidism patients and about 17 patients who later progressed to ophthalmopathy. The paper reports TCR Vbeta CDR3 sequencing of 140 or so peripheral blood samples: some 44 ophthalmopathy, fewer than 80 hyperthyroidism and approximately 17 progressor patients. Once sampling was done, hyperthyroidism patients were given methimazole at a starting dose of 30 mg daily, whereas ophthalmopathy patients were given high-dose intravenous methylprednisolone. Here is what the overall study found, with its caveats: Most expanded thyroid clonotypes (frequency above 0.001) were also found in blood, which suggests that blood repertoires may mirror thyroid immune responses. Sample size was not statistically predetermined, and investigators were not blinded to group allocation. A model built on a 13 V-J signature distinguished ophthalmopathy from stable hyperthyroidism, reaching 85% to 90% sensitivity and about 81% specificity in cross-validation and 80%/75% in testing. In validation, the model predicted progression to ophthalmopathy with 65% to 71% sensitivity and about 73% specificity, a median of approximately 6.5 months before onset.

Amplification of TCR beta CDR3 regions was carried out from RNA transcripts. For the first round of RT-PCR on the TCR CDR3, the HTBI primer set was used together with the Qiagen OneStep RT-PCR kit. The libraries were constructed in a second round of multiplex PCR and then size-selected and purified. Sequencing of the libraries was done on an Illumina HiSeq2000 using paired-end 100 bp reads. Regarding the original processing steps: Raw data were processed with SOAPnuke, discarding reads with adapters, uncalled bases, mean Phred below 15, or no exact constant-primer or identifier match. COPE v1.2.5 was used to merge high-quality paired reads, and clonotypes were defined as unique nucleotide sequences. Clonotypes were aligned to IMGT TRBV, TRBD and TRBJ reference segments using MiTCR v1.1. The analysis was restricted to V-J combinations with a frequency above 0.0001, which together covered about 99% of the repertoires. The TCS score was defined as F50 (clonal expansion) divided by E x V (chaos), with BLOSUM62-based TCRdist calculated between CDR3 peptides within each V-J. Welch's t-statistics and random forest reduced 450 to 600 V-J features to 13, which were used in a naive Bayes classifier (R e1071). TCRdb itself trimmed the public reads at Q25 with fastp, ran MiXCR and retained productive beta chains. All rows with the same CDR3 protein become a single entry with the most common DNA and genes. These V and J calls are TCRdb output, not the study's own analysis. This sample has approximately 710,000 distinct CDR3 sequences in its table, and 15% to 20% of those were observed once. 15% to 17% of the sample lies in the top ten.

The CDR3 measures 15 amino acids from cysteine to phenylalanine. The entry retains the CDR3 DNA only, 45 bases that are in frame from base 1. Germline trimming amounts to 5 bases on V and 4 bases on J, with 7 as the count of junction bases outside the gene matches. CDR1 and CDR2 are drawn from the germline V gene: SNHLY, FYNNEI. Stable Graves' hyperthyroidism was defined as the absence of progression to ophthalmopathy over 18 months of follow-up. Hyperthyroidism patients were newly diagnosed, had a disease duration of under 2 months, and were aged 18 to 65 years. Patients with uncontrolled infections, other autoimmune diseases, pregnancy or lactation were excluded. Diagnoses were based on clinical symptoms, serum thyroxine and TRAb, thyroid ultrasound and orbital computed tomography. PBMCs were isolated from 10 ml of fresh peripheral blood by Ficoll-Paque density gradient centrifugation. Trizol reagent was used to extract total RNA, and RNA quality was then checked on an Agilent 2100 Bioanalyzer.

The chain is made from TRBV2 and TRBJ1-5; TRBD1 agrees with 8 junctional bases. The sequence was obtained from a man aged 45 to 65 with Graves' hyperthyroidism. Material for sequencing was blood. The CDR3 sequence is CASSWPGQVNQPQHF. The DNA is as follows: TGTGCCAGCAGTTGGCCGGGACAGGTGAATCAGCCCCAGCATTTT.